These 15 T cell receptor beta chains came from one sample sequenced in a study of blood T cell repertoires in COVID-19. TCRdb's table, derived via immunoSEQ multiplex PCR, lists solely in-frame clones and lacks some. The table shows approximately 480,000 clones, with about 90% occurring only once. Sequenced material: PBMCs or T cells enriched from blood (not recorded which). The receptors come from a woman aged 18-29 years who had recovered from COVID-19.

The chain joins TRBV11-2 to TRBJ2-3; 9 nucleotides match TRBD1. The CDR3 has 18 residues. V dropped 3 bases and J dropped 2; count of bases not matched to a gene: 12. Looked up from germline, CDR1 is SGHAT and CDR2 is FQNNGV. CDR3 sequence reads: CASSFSNPGQGLTDTQYF. CDR3 sequence (DNA): TGTGCCAGCAGCTTTTCGAACCCGGGACAGGGCCTCACAGATACGCAGTATTTT.

The chain has TRBV28 and TRBJ2-3; tentative D call: TRBD2 (7 bases). The germline V gene encodes CDR1 MDHEN and CDR2 SYDVKM. Trimming removed 5 bases from V and 0 bases from J, with 15 bases in between. CDR3 length: 16 residues. In DNA form, the CDR3 reads TGTGCCAGCAGTACCTGGGGGGGGGCGAGCACAGATACGCAGTATTTT. It yields the protein CASSTWGGASTDTQYF.

The chain recombines TRBV6-5 with TRBJ1-5; 9 positions agree with TRBD1. J was trimmed by 5 bases and V by 10 bases; bases with no gene match: 6. The length of the CDR3 is 13 residues. Germline CDR1 MNHEY, CDR2 SVGAGI. For the CDR3, the DNA is TGTGCCACGTGGACAGGGGCCTATCAGCCCCAGCATTTT. This codes for CATWTGAYQPQHF.

This sequence joins TRBV6-5 and TRBJ2-7; TRBD1 agrees at 7 bases. This CDR3 has 13 amino acids. Germline V CDR1 and CDR2: MNHEY, SVGAGI. The V and J ends lost 7 bases and 1 base, in that order; junction bases with no gene match: 4. The CDR3 sequence: CASTEGQSYEQYF. The CDR3 DNA follows: TGTGCCAGCACCGAGGGACAGTCCTACGAGCAGTACTTC.

This rearrangement joins TRBV15 to TRBJ1-1; 8 nucleotides line up with TRBD1. J lost 10 bases, V lost 0 bases, and 7 bases had no gene match. The CDR3 has 14 amino acids. The germline V gene has CDR1 LNHNV and CDR2 YYDKDF (reference sequence). In nucleotides, the CDR3 is TGTGCCACCAGCAGAGAAGCAGGGGGCGCAGGAGCTTTCTTT. Translating gives CATSREAGGAGAFF.

The V call is TRBV5-1, the J call TRBJ1-4, with D unresolved. From germline, CDR1 is SGHRS and CDR2 YFSETQ. The CDR3 covers 14 residues. V was clipped by 4 bases and J by 4 bases, with 11 bases between them. The DNA for the CDR3 is TGCGCCAGCAGCGCCGGGGTATTTAATGAAAAACTGTTTTTT. As protein: CASSAGVFNEKLFF.

This sequence joins TRBV4-1 and TRBJ1-2; 9 bases match TRBD1. The CDR3 runs 15 residues. In germline, CDR1 is MGHRA, CDR2 YSYEKL. V gave up 3 bases and J gave up 4 bases; unmatched junction bases: 6. The CDR3 loop reads CASSHITGGIYGYTF. CDR3 nucleotide sequence: TGCGCCAGCAGCCACATCACAGGGGGCATCTATGGCTACACCTTC.

This chain joins TRBV6-4 and TRBJ2-6, with D tentatively TRBD2 (6 bases). CDR1 is MRHNA, CDR2 SNTAGT, per germline. The length of the CDR3 is 15 residues. Between the trimmed V and J ends, which lost 3 bases and 0 bases, there was a span of 6 bases. CDR3 sequence reads: CASSEGGSGANVLTF. The DNA of the CDR3 is TGTGCCAGCAGTGAGGGAGGCTCTGGGGCCAACGTCCTGACTTTC.

The sample holds one count of this clone. The CDR3: CASSRDRAETQYF. The CDR3 bases are TGTGCCAGCAGCCGGGACAGGGCAGAGACCCAGTACTTC. V gene TRBV2 combines with J gene TRBJ2-5, with 9 nucleotides matching TRBD1. This CDR3 region has 13 residues. CDR1 and CDR2 (germline): SNHLY, FYNNEI. The J segment lost 4 bases and the V segment lost 6 bases, leaving 3 bases of the junction unmatched.

This clone was counted once. The V and J genes are TRBV29-1 and TRBJ1-1, with 9 bases aligning to TRBD1. CDR3 size: 11 residues. Germline-derived CDR1 and CDR2 are SQVTM and ANQGSEA. Trimming cost V 7 bases and J 7 bases; bases outside gene matches: 4. The CDR3 is CSATTGGEAFF. The CDR3 DNA sequence: TGCAGCGCGACGACAGGGGGTGAAGCTTTCTTT.

In this sample, this clone turned up many times. This chain links TRBV23-1 with TRBJ2-7, with D possibly being TRBD2 (6 bases). TRBV23-1 is recorded as an ORF, its role being uncertain. CDR3 size: 16 residues. V lost 2 bases to trimming and J lost 4 bases, with 18 bases between them. The DNA for the CDR3 is TGCGCCAGCAGTCAAACCCCACGCAGGGAGGTTTACGAGCAGTACTTC. Amino acids: CASSQTPRREVYEQYF.

The rearrangement joins TRBV2 to TRBJ2-5; possible D gene TRBD1, 5 bases. The V gene's germline CDR1 is SNHLY and CDR2 FYNNEI. There are 15 residues in the CDR3. V was pared by 4 bases and J by 7 bases, with 19 bases between. CDR3 coding DNA: TGTGCCAGCAGTGCTCTATCCGGACACCCAGGGACCCAGTACTTC. This encodes CASSALSGHPGTQYF.

The rearrangement uses TRBV4-1 and TRBJ2-3; TRBD2 aligns across 7 bases. Germline V gives CDR1 MGHRA, CDR2 YSYEKL. Germline trimming cut 0 bases from V and 6 bases from J; bases unmatched to any gene: 18. The CDR3 sequence is 19 residues long. The CDR3 loop is CASSQDPVNGPDGGDTQYF. The DNA of the CDR3 is TGCGCCAGCAGCCAAGATCCGGTTAATGGTCCCGACGGGGGGGATACGCAGTATTTT.

V gene TRBV5-5 combines with J gene TRBJ1-4; D is perhaps TRBD1 (6 bases). The V gene lost 1 base and the J gene lost 6 bases, with 10 bases spanning the gap. There are 14 residues in the CDR3. CDR1 is SGHKS and CDR2 is YYEKEE in the germline V gene (reference sequence). In DNA form, the CDR3 reads TGTGCCAGCAGCTTGATTGCAGGGGATGAAAAACTGTTTTTT. This translates into CASSLIAGDEKLFF.

Only a few counts were recorded for this clone. Germline is not matched at one junction end, which may reflect a read error. V is TRBV11-2 and J is TRBJ1-3; no reliable D call. Germline V gene lookup returns CDR1 SGHAT and CDR2 FQNNGV. The CDR3 consists of 15 residues. In DNA form, the CDR3 reads TGTGCCAGCACCTTAACGAGGATCTCTGGAAACACCATATATTTT. Its protein product is CASTLTRISGNTIYF.